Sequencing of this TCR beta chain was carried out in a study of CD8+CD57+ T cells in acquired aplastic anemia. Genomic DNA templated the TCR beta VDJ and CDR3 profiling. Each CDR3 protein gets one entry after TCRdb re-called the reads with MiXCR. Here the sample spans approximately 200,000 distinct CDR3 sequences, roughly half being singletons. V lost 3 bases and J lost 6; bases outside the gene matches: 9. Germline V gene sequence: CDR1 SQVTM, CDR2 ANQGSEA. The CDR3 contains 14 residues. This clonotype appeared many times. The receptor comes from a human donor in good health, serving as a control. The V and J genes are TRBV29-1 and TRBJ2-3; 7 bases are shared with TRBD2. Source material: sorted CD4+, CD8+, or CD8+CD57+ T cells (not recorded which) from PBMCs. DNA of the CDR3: TGCAGCGTTGAGACGGCGGGGGTATGGGATACGCAGTATTTT. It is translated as CSVETAGVWDTQYF.